This T cell receptor (beta chain) was sequenced in a study of post-analysis software for immune sequencing data (dated by TCRdb to between 2014 and 2017). Broadly, across the study: The recorded disease courses included relapsing-remitting, secondary progressive and progressive-relapsing multiple sclerosis, and some patients had no subtype annotation. The patient repertoires were compared against approximately ten previously published healthy control repertoires obtained from donors aged 6 to 25 years. A subset of samples was prepared in parallel using single-end sample barcoding, then pooled and co-amplified after Illumina adapter ligation.

Broad study findings and their caveats: Patients showed significantly higher frequencies than controls for several TRBV segments, among them TRBV5-6, TRBV5-1 and TRBV20-1. When samples were clustered directly using the F measure, samples prepared in the same batch co-clustered strongly, which prompted a batch-effect correction. The control group was slightly older than the multiple sclerosis patient group. Compared with controls, multiple sclerosis patients had significantly lower normalized Chao1 diversity, a finding suggesting substantial peripheral T-cell clonal expansion.

The library was obtained by PCR. Sequencer: Illumina HiSeq 2500. To reduce PCR and sequencing biases, unique molecular identifiers were incorporated into the TCR beta cDNA libraries. Per 1 to 10 million input T cells, approximately 500,000 cDNA molecules were obtained, such that each molecule approximated one T cell. The same protocol used for the earlier healthy control dataset was applied to prepare and sequence the patient libraries. Within a given batch, samples were prepared together, multiplexed and sequenced on the same HiSeq lane. The authors' pipeline ran thus. MIGEC was used to process the raw barcoded reads, and molecular identifier groups with only a single read were discarded before consensus assembly and CDR3 extraction. Clonotype tables were post-analysed with VDJtools, normalizing diversity by down-sampling all datasets to the smallest sample size. Repertoire overlap clustering matched CDR3 amino acid but not nucleotide sequences to correct batch-related cross-sample contamination. TCRdb trimmed the raw reads at Q25, called clones with MiXCR and kept productive beta chains. Rows matching on CDR3 protein sequence are summarized as one entry with the most common DNA and genes. None of the V and J calls come from the authors' own analysis; TCRdb made them. This sample is represented by some 500,000 distinct CDR3 sequences; under 55% of them were singletons. Of the sample, around 10% falls within the top ten clones.

In regard to this clonotype: Its antigen has not been determined. Nothing much larger sits one base from this clone, and base qualities are not available.

To demonstrate the VDJtools post-analysis software, the study profiled TCR beta repertoires from the peripheral blood of about a dozen young patients with multiple sclerosis. The multiple sclerosis patients were children and adolescents between roughly 6 and 16 years of age. V loses 1 base of germline sequence and J loses 8 bases, and the interval between the two ends is 16 bases. The germline V gene supplies CDR1 SGHRS and CDR2 YFSETQ. The CDR3 contains 15 residues, cysteine and phenylalanine counted. CDR3 DNA is the only sequence kept; it has 45 bases, read in frame from the first base. The sequence is built from TRBV5-1 and TRBJ2-1, with TRBD2 tentatively as D gene (6 bases match). Specimen: blood. This clonotype was obtained from a girl aged 5-17 years with multiple sclerosis. The CDR3 here reads CASSLNSPPGDEQFF. The DNA reads TGCGCCAGCAGCTTGAACAGCCCCCCGGGGGATGAGCAGTTCTTC. The full variable domain, with segments outside the CDR3 supplied by the reference TRBV5-1 and TRBJ2-1 proteins, appears as KAGVTQTPRYLIKTRGQQVTLSCSPISGHRSVSWYQQTPGQGLQFLFEYFSETQRNKGNFPGRFSGRQFSNSRSEMNVSTLELGDSALYLCASSLNSPPGDEQFFGPGTRLTVL.